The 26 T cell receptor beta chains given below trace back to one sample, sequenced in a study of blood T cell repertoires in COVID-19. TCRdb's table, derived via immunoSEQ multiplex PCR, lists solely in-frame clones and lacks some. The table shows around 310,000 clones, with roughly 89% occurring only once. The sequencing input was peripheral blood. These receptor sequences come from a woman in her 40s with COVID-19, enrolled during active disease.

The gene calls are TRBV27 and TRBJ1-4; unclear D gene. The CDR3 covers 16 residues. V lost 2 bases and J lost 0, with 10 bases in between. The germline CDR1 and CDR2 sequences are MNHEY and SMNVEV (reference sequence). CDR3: CASSLLFPSTNEKLFF. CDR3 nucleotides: TGTGCCAGCAGTTTACTTTTCCCCTCAACTAATGAAAAACTGTTTTTT.

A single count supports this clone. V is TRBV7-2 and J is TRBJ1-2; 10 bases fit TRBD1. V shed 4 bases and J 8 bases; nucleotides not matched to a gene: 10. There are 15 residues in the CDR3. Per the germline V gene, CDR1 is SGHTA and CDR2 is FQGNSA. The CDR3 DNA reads TGTGCCAGCAGCTCCTACCCGGACAGGGGGACGGGCTACACCTTC. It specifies CASSSYPDRGTGYTF.

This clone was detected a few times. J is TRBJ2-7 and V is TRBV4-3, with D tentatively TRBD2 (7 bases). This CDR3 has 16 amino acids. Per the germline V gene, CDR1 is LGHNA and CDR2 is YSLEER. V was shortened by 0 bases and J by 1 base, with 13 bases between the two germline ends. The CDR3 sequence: CASSQDIQGGSYEQYF. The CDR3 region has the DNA TGCGCCAGCAGCCAAGATATACAGGGAGGGTCCTACGAGCAGTACTTC.

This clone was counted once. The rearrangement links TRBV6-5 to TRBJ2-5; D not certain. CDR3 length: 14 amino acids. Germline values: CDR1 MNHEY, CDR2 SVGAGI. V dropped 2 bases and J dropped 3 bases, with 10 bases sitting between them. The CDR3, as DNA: TGTGCCAGCAGTTACACTGGAGCTAAAGAGACCCAGTACTTC. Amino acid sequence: CASSYTGAKETQYF.

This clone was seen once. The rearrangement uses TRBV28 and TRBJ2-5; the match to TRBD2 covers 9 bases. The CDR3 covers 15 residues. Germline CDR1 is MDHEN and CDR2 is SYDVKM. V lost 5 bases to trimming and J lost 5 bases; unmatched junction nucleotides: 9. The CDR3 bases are TGTGCCAGCAGTACGGTTCTAGCGGGATCCGAGACCCAGTACTTC. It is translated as CASSTVLAGSETQYF.

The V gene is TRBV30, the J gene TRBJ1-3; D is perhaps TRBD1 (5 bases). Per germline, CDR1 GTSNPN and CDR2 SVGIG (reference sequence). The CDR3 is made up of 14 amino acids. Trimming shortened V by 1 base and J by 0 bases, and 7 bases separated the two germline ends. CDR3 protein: CAWSGQTSGNTIYF. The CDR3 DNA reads TGTGCCTGGAGTGGACAGACCTCTGGAAACACCATATATTTT.

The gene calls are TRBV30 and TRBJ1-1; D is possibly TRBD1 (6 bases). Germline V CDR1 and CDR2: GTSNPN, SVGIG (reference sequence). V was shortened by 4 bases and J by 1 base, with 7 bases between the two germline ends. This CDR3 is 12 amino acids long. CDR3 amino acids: CAWTGANTEAFF. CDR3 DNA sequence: TGTGCCTGGACAGGGGCGAACACTGAAGCTTTCTTT.

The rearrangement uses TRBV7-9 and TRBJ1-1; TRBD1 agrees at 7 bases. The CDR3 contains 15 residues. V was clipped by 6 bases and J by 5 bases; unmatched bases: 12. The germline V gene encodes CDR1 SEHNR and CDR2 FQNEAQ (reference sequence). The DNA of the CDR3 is TGTGCCAGCAGTCACGACAGGGAGAGGGGAACTGAAGCTTTCTTT. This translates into CASSHDRERGTEAFF.

CDR3 protein: CASSLVARETQYF. CDR3 in DNA: TGCGCCAGCAGCTTGGTCGCGCGAGAGACCCAGTACTTC. This chain joins TRBV5-1 and TRBJ2-5; D uncertain. Germline V lookup: CDR1 SGHRS, CDR2 YFSETQ. Trimming cost V 0 bases and J 4 bases, with 7 bases left between them. CDR3 length equals 13 residues.

CDR3 protein: CASSSGHGYTF. The CDR3 DNA reads TGTGCCAGTAGTTCAGGCCACGGCTACACCTTC. The chain has TRBV19 and TRBJ1-2; D remains unclear. The CDR3 covers 11 residues. The V gene lost 5 bases and the J gene lost 8 bases, with 9 bases spanning the gap. Germline CDR1 reads LNHDA; CDR2 reads SQIVND (reference sequence).

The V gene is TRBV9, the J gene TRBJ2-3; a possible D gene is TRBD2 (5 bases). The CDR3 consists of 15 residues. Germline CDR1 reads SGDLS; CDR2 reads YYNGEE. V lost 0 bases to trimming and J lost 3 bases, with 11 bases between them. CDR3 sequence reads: CASSVGVGETDTQYF. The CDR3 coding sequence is TGTGCCAGCAGCGTAGGGGTCGGGGAAACAGATACGCAGTATTTT.

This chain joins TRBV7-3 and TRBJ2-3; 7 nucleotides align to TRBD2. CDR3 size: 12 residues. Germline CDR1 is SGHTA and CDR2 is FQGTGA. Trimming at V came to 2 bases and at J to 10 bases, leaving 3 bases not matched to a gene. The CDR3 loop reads CASSLWGGAQYF. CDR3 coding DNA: TGTGCCAGCAGCTTATGGGGAGGGGCGCAGTATTTT.

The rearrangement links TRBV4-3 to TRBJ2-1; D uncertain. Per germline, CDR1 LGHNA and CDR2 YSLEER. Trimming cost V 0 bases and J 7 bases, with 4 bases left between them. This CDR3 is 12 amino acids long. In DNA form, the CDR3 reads TGCGCCAGCAGCCAAGAGACAAATGAGCAGTTCTTC. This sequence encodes CASSQETNEQFF.

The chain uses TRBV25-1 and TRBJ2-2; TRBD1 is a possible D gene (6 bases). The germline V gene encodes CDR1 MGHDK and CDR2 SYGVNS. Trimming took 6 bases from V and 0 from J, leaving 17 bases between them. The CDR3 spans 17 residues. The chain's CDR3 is CASSPSLGTPNTGELFF. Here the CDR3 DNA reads TGTGCCAGCAGCCCCAGTCTTGGGACACCGAACACCGGGGAGCTGTTTTTT.

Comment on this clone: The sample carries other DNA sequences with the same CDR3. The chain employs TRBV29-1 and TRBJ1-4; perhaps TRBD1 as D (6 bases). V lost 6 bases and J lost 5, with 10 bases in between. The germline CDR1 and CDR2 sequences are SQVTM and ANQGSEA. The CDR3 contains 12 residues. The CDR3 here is CSVGQPNEKLFF. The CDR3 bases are TGCAGCGTAGGACAGCCAAATGAAAAACTGTTTTTT.

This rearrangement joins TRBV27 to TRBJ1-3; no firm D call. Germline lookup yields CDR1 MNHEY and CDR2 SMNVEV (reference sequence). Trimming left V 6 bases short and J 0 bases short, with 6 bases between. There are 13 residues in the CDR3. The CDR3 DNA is TGTGCCAGCAGCGAGAGCTCTGGAAACACCATATATTTT. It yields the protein CASSESSGNTIYF.

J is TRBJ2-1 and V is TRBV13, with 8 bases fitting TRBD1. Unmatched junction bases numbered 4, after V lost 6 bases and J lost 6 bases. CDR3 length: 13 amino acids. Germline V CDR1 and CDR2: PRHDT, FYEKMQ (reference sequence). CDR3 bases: TGTGCCAGCAGAGAGGACAGGGCCAATGAGCAGTTCTTC. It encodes CASREDRANEQFF.

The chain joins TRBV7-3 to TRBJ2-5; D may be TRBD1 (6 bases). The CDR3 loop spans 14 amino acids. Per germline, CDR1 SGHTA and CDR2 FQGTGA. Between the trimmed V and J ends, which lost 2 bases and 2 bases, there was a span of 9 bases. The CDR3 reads CASSLLGQQETQYF. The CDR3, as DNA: TGTGCCAGCAGCTTACTGGGACAACAAGAGACCCAGTACTTC. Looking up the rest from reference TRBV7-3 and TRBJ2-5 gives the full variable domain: GAGVSQTPSNKVTEKGKYVELRCDPISGHTALYWYRQSLGQGPEFLIYFQGTGAADDSGLPNDRFFAVRPEGSVSTLKIQRTERGDSAVYLCASSLLGQQETQYFGPGTRLLVL.

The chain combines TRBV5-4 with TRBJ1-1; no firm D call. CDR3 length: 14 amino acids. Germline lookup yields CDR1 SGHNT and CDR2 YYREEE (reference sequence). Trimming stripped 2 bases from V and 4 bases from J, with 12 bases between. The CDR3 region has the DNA TGTGCCAGCAGCTTCGAGGGTACGAGCACTGAAGCTTTCTTT. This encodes CASSFEGTSTEAFF.

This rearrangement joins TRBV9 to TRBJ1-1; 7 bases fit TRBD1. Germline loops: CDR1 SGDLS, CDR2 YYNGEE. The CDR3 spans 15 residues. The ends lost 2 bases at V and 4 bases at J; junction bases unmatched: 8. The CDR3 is CASSVTGVASTEAFF. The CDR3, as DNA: TGTGCCAGCAGCGTCACAGGGGTGGCATCCACTGAAGCTTTCTTT.

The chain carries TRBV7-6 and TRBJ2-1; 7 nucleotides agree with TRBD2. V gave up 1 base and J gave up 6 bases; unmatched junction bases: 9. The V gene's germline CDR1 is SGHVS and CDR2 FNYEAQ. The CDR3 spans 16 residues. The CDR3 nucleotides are TGTGCCAGCAGCTTAGGTCAGCGGGATCCCCCCAATGAGCAGTTCTTC. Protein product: CASSLGQRDPPNEQFF.

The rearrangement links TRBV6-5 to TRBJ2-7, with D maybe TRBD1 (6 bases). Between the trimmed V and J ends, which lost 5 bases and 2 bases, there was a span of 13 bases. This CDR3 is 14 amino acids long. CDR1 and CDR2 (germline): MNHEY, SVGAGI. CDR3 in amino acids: CASSPTGKAYEQYF. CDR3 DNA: TGTGCCAGCAGTCCAACAGGGAAAGCCTACGAGCAGTACTTC.

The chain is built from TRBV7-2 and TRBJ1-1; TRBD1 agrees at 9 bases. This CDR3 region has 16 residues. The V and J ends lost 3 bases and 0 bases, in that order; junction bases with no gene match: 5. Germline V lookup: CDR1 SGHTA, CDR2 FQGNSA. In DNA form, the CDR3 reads TGTGCCAGCAGCTTCACAGGGGGCGTTGTGAACACTGAAGCTTTCTTT. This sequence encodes CASSFTGGVVNTEAFF.

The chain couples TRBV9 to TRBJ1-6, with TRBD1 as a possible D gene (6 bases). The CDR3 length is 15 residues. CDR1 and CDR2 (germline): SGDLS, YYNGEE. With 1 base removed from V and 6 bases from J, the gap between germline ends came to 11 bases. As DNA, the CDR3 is TGTGCCAGCAGCGTACAGGGGTTAGGTAATTCACCCCTCCACTTT. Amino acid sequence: CASSVQGLGNSPLHF.

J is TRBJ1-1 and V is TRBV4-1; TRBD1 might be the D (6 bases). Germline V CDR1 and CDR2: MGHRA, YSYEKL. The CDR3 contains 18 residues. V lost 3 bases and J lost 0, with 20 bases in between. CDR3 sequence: CASSHSGQTGHMNTEAFF. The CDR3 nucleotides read TGCGCCAGCAGCCATTCGGGCCAAACGGGACATATGAACACTGAAGCTTTCTTT.

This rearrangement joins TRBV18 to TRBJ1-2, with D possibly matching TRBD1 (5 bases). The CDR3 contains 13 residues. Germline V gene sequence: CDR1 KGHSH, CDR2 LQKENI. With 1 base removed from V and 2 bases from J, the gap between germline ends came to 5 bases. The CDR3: CASSPQGNYGYTF. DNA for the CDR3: TGTGCCAGCTCACCACAGGGGAACTATGGCTACACCTTC.